A single sample is the source of the 20 T cell receptor beta chains below, sequenced in a study of CXCR3-negative and CXCR3-positive naive CD8 T cells. TRB cDNA was prepared as libraries by UMI-labeled 5' RACE. After re-calling the 5' RACE reads, TCRdb lists one entry per CDR3 protein, DNA absent. The sample holds tens of thousands of distinct CDR3 sequences. The sequenced sample was naive CXCR3- CD8+ T cells from blood. Subset given: CD45RO-CCR7+CD27+CD95- naive CD8+ T cells lacking CXCR3 (TNR3-). The receptors were sampled from a human donor in good health. Some clones in this sample may be carry-over from other donors' samples.

This chain joins TRBV4-3 and TRBJ2-1; the TRBD1 assignment by TCRdb is unverifiable without DNA. Germline lookup yields CDR1 LGHNA and CDR2 YSLEER. CDR3 length: 15 amino acids. The CDR3 spells CASSQDRDGYNEQFF.

This chain joins TRBV29-1 and TRBJ2-7. CDR1 and CDR2 (germline): SQVTM, ANQGSEA. This CDR3 has 11 residues. The CDR3 loop reads CSVETPYEQYF.

The chain is built from TRBV7-2 and TRBJ1-4; checking the TCRdb D call of TRBD1 is not possible without DNA. CDR1 and CDR2 (germline): SGHTA, FQGNSA. The CDR3 extends over 18 amino acids. This CDR3 is CASSLRGRQGLTNEKLFF.

This chain connects TRBV15 to TRBJ2-3. The germline V gene encodes CDR1 LNHNV and CDR2 YYDKDF (reference sequence). The CDR3 contains 13 residues. The CDR3 region is CATSRGLGDTQYF.

V usage is TRBV14 and J usage is TRBJ1-1; TCRdb names TRBD1, which stays unverified in the absence of DNA. Germline CDR1 and CDR2: SGHDN and FVKESK. This CDR3 comprises 14 residues. CDR3: CASSLLGGNTEAFF. The variable domain in full, completed from reference TRBV14 and TRBJ1-1, reads EAGVTQFPSHSVIEKGQTVTLRCDPISGHDNLYWYRRVMGKEIKFLLHFVKESKQDESGMPNNRFLAERTGGTYSTLKVQPAELEDSGVYFCASSLLGGNTEAFFGQGTRLTVV.

The chain links TRBV6-5 to TRBJ2-3; no DNA is available, so the TRBD1 call from TCRdb remains unchecked. CDR1 is MNHEY, CDR2 SVGAGI, per germline. The CDR3 sequence is 16 residues long. The CDR3 protein is CASSYDEGGSTDTQYF.

The chain combines TRBV7-9 with TRBJ2-2; TCRdb indicates TRBD1, and absent DNA this call remains unverified. CDR1 and CDR2 from the germline V gene are SEHNR and FQNEAQ (reference sequence). This CDR3 region has 16 residues. CDR3 protein: CASRPPGQPNTGELFF.

The chain links TRBV6-2 or TRBV6-3 to TRBJ2-2; TCRdb's D call of TRBD1 is untestable without DNA. Looked up from germline, CDR1 is MNHEY and CDR2 is SVGEGT. This CDR3 contains 15 residues. The CDR3 sequence is CASSQGQGMAGELFF.

The J gene is TRBJ1-1, the V gene TRBV4-3; TCRdb proposes TRBD1, but this gene call is untestable without DNA. CDR1 and CDR2 from the germline V gene are LGHNA and YSLEER. This CDR3 is built from 17 residues. The CDR3 reads CASSRTGELRGNTEAFF.

This chain connects TRBV7-9 to TRBJ2-7; the D gene TCRdb calls, TRBD1, cannot be checked with no DNA. The CDR3 has 14 amino acids. Germline values: CDR1 SEHNR, CDR2 FQNEAQ (reference sequence). The CDR3 region is CASSLRDRGYEQYF.

The V call is TRBV27, the J call TRBJ2-3; with no DNA, the TCRdb D assignment of TRBD2 cannot be verified. Per germline, CDR1 MNHEY and CDR2 SMNVEV (reference sequence). The CDR3 runs to 14 residues. CDR3: CASGQRGGTDTQYF.

Here the CDR3 reads CASSAGQGAGEQYF. This rearrangement joins TRBV7-2 to TRBJ2-7; TCRdb's D gene call, TRBD1, goes unchecked for lack of DNA. The CDR3 covers 14 residues. Germline CDR1 and CDR2: SGHTA and FQGNSA.

The chain employs TRBV11-2 and TRBJ2-7. CDR1 is SGHAT, CDR2 FQNNGV, per germline. There are 11 residues in the CDR3. The CDR3 spells CASSFPYEQYF.

The rearrangement uses TRBV7-3 and TRBJ2-3; TCRdb calls TRBD1, which cannot be checked without DNA. This CDR3 region has 15 residues. Germline CDR1 reads SGHTA; CDR2 reads FQGTGA. The CDR3 reads CASSLLGGKADTQYF.

The genes are TRBV7-6 and TRBJ2-1; TCRdb calls TRBD2, which cannot be checked without DNA. CDR3 length: 15 amino acids. CDR1 and CDR2 from the germline V gene are SGHVS and FNYEAQ. The CDR3 sequence is CASSPFLEGVNEQFF.

CDR3 loop: CASSQGPFREQYF. J is TRBJ2-7 and V is TRBV12-3 or TRBV12-4; TCRdb's D call of TRBD1 is untestable without DNA. The CDR3 consists of 13 residues.

The chain has TRBV15 and TRBJ1-1. This CDR3 is built from 14 residues. The germline gives CDR1 LNHNV, CDR2 YYDKDF (reference sequence). The CDR3: CATSTGGRITEAFF.

This chain uses TRBV7-9 with TRBJ2-7; there is no DNA to check the TCRdb D call of TRBD1. CDR1 and CDR2 (germline): SEHNR, FQNEAQ (reference sequence). This CDR3 comprises 15 residues. Here the CDR3 reads CASGFPGTGAYEQYF.

This chain links TRBV9 with TRBJ2-1; without DNA, the TCRdb call of TRBD2 cannot be checked. Germline CDR1 and CDR2: SGDLS and YYNGEE. This CDR3 contains 17 residues. CDR3 sequence reads: CASSDSLTSGTYNEQFF.

The CDR3 here is CSARMWGLAADTQYF. The V and J genes are TRBV20-1 and TRBJ2-3. The CDR3 has 15 residues. Per the germline V gene, CDR1 is DFQATT and CDR2 is SNEGSKA (reference sequence).